The rows below give T cell receptor beta chains drawn from one sample of a study of T-cell reconstitution after alpha-beta-depleted transplantation in children. TCRdb re-analysed the PCR reads in MiXCR, keeping a single row per CDR3 protein. The sample lists a few hundred thousand distinct CDR3 sequences, 20% to 30% occurring once. The sequenced sample was PBMCs, mostly from graft donor cells, obtained 180 days after TCRalphabeta/CD19-depleted stem cell transplant. These receptors came from a male patient younger than 18 who had a stem cell transplant for acute lymphoblastic leukemia, so the T cells may come from the graft donor. Both conserved end residues are part of each CDR3. Rows give clone size only sometimes, using once, few, many, or a class for an expanded clone.

v_gene,len,abundance,CDR3aa
TRBV29-1,12,few,CSVGPTSYGYTF
TRBV7-3,13,many,CASSRQASGEQYF
TRBV12-3/TRBV12-4,14,-,CASSFQAANQPQHF
TRBV5-6,13,many,CASSFGETDTQYF
TRBV12-3/TRBV12-4,15,many,CASSRLAASTDTQYF
TRBV25-1,15,many,CASSELTSGSYEQYF
TRBV10-3,18,-,CAISESILNRDSSYEQYF
TRBV7-2,13,few,CASSLVVHGELFF
TRBV4-1,14,-,CASSDPGGYYGYTF
TRBV10-3,14,few,CAISTGTPIQPQHF
TRBV5-1,16,few,CASSLLPSSGSATQYF
TRBV29-1,14,few,CSVARTGTNTEAFF
TRBV4-1,13,few,CASSHLGTQGAFF
TRBV5-8,14,many,CASSFWGTAYEQYF
TRBV29-1,8,few,CSVLGYTF
TRBV6-5,14,-,CASSYSIRGEGYTF
TRBV5-1,13,-,CASSFAGPFNEYF
TRBV3-1,16,few,CASSQEGWELTGELFF
TRBV20-1,9,few,CSAINEQFF
TRBV15,15,few,CATSRFGRDSGRQYF
TRBV5-1,13,many,CASSLEQPYEQYF
TRBV7-9,16,few,CASRAGTSGRWETQYF
TRBV20-1,15,few,CSARDKTGPTYGYTF
TRBV7-6,15,-,CASSGTSGRALEQYF
TRBV6-5,17,few,CASSYSTGGLAKNIQYF
TRBV7-9,17,once,CASSPPSQASVTYEQYF
TRBV4-1,16,-,CASSQHPGTANTEAFF
TRBV5-1,14,few,CASSRGQFGDTQYF
TRBV9,15,once,CASSVVVGGTDTQYF
TRBV7-2,14,few,CASSPQMGFRGYTF
TRBV18,15,-,CASSQTSATYNEQFF
TRBV5-1,14,many,CASSLRGGNQPQHF
TRBV6-2/TRBV6-3,15,-,CASSYLDRGPYEQYF
TRBV5-1,16,-,CASSLVSGHSDYEQYF
TRBV7-8,16,few,CASSLDSGTVTDTQYF
TRBV15,17,few,CATSRERDREDRYEQYF
TRBV11-2,17,few,CASSLVYSLAYYNEQFF
TRBV5-1,15,-,CASSLGGISYNEQFF
TRBV7-7,13,-,CASSSIRGNEQFF
TRBV7-9,15,-,CASSTLTGWSYEQYF
TRBV20-1,13,-,CSAIGLGLTKAFF
TRBV5-1,13,many,CASSLGVRETQYF
TRBV27,12,-,CASTGSYNEQFF
TRBV27,15,-,CASLESGSGANVLTF
TRBV20-1,14,many,CSAGRSQGRYEQYF
TRBV20-1,15,-,CSASQGGRAKNIQYF